Each of the 29 T cell receptor beta chains below was sequenced from the same sample in a study of T cells after posttransplantation cyclophosphamide. Only in-frame clones appear in the TCRdb table, and some are missing; sequencing was by immunoSEQ multiplex PCR. The sample yields tens of thousands of clones, approximately 92% seen once. What was sequenced was PBMCs. These receptors originate from a woman aged 25-40 years in good health and a related stem cell transplant donor.

This sequence joins TRBV5-6 and TRBJ2-7; D not certain. The CDR3 is 13 residues long. CDR1 is SGHDT and CDR2 is YYEEEE in the germline V gene. Trimming pared 1 base from V and 3 bases from J, leaving 8 bases between. CDR3 protein: CASSLQDLYEQYF. CDR3 nucleotides: TGTGCCAGCAGCTTGCAGGACCTCTACGAGCAGTACTTC. The entire variable domain, with the rest obtained from reference TRBV5-6 and TRBJ2-7, is as follows: DAGVTQSPTHLIKTRGQQVTLRCSPKSGHDTVSWYQQALGQGPQFIFQYYEEEERQRGNFPDRFSGHQFPNYSSELNVNALLLGDSALYLCASSLQDLYEQYFGPGTRLTVT.

The chain carries TRBV9 and TRBJ2-7; TRBD2 agrees at 9 bases. Trimming took 0 bases from V and 5 from J; bases not matched to a gene: 9. This CDR3 spans 16 amino acids. Germline CDR1 SGDLS, CDR2 YYNGEE. CDR3: CASSVEGGGGSDEQYF. Here the CDR3 DNA reads TGTGCCAGCAGCGTAGAGGGCGGGGGGGGTTCGGACGAGCAGTACTTC.

The chain has TRBV5-6 and TRBJ2-2; no definite D call. This CDR3 has 17 residues. V lost 0 bases and J 6 bases, leaving 18 bases between the germline ends. Germline V gene data show CDR1 as SGHDT and CDR2 as YYEEEE. In nucleotides, the CDR3 is TGTGCCAGCAGCTTGGTGATTAGGGTAGGAGTTTCCGGGGAGCTGTTTTTT. It is translated as CASSLVIRVGVSGELFF.

The chain employs TRBV19 and TRBJ1-4; D perhaps matches TRBD1 (5 bases). Germline CDR1 LNHDA, CDR2 SQIVND (reference sequence). The V end was cut by 4 bases, the J end by 0 bases, with 12 bases between. CDR3 length: 16 amino acids. In DNA, the CDR3 is TGTGCCAGTAGTACGACAGTGGTCACAACTAATGAAAAACTGTTTTTT. Translated: CASSTTVVTTNEKLFF.

This rearrangement joins TRBV19 to TRBJ1-4; possible D gene TRBD1, 5 bases. V was trimmed by 5 bases and J by 8 bases, leaving 15 bases between them. This CDR3 has 14 amino acids. Looked up from germline, CDR1 is LNHDA and CDR2 is SQIVND (reference sequence). CDR3 DNA sequence: TGTGCCAGTAGTCCCCCATTTGGGGGGGAAAAACTGTTTTTT. Translating it yields CASSPPFGGEKLFF.

In its sample, this clone was seen once. This chain joins TRBV18 and TRBJ2-7; TRBD2 agrees at 10 bases. The junction had 4 bases not matched to a gene; V was cut back by 4 bases and J by 1 base. The CDR3 has 15 amino acids. The germline gives CDR1 KGHSH, CDR2 LQKENI. CDR3 DNA sequence: TGTGCCAGCTCACGTCCTAGCGGGGGATCCTACGAGCAGTACTTC. Its protein is CASSRPSGGSYEQYF.

The rearrangement links TRBV7-9 to TRBJ1-6; D is unresolved. V was shortened by 5 bases and J by 9 bases, with 11 bases between the two germline ends. CDR3 length: 13 amino acids. The germline V gene has CDR1 SEHNR and CDR2 FQNEAQ (reference sequence). CDR3 sequence reads: CASSQSNGSPLHF. In DNA form, the CDR3 reads TGTGCCAGCAGCCAAAGCAACGGTTCACCCCTCCACTTT.

The chain links TRBV4-3 to TRBJ2-5; D possibly corresponds to TRBD1 (5 bases). V lost 5 bases to trimming and J lost 1 base, with 17 bases between them. There are 16 residues in the CDR3. Germline V gene data show CDR1 as LGHNA and CDR2 as YSLEER. The DNA of the CDR3 is TGCGCCAGCAGCGGGCAGGGCAGAACCCTCCAAGAGACCCAGTACTTC. It encodes CASSGQGRTLQETQYF.

As for this clone: Other DNA sequences in this specimen translate into the identical CDR3. The chain employs TRBV25-1 and TRBJ2-5, with 10 bases fitting TRBD1. Germline V CDR1 and CDR2: MGHDK, SYGVNS. The trim removed 6 bases at V and 3 bases at J, leaving 4 bases unmatched. The CDR3 is 14 residues long. DNA for the CDR3: TGTGCCAGCAGCACCGGGACAGGGGAAGAGACCCAGTACTTC. Protein sequence: CASSTGTGEETQYF.

The rearrangement links TRBV5-4 to TRBJ1-2; 8 bases align to TRBD1. The CDR3 is 15 residues long. Unmatched junction bases numbered 4, after V lost 0 bases and J lost 3 bases. Germline V CDR1 and CDR2: SGHNT, YYREEE (reference sequence). The CDR3 DNA reads as TGTGCCAGCAGCTTGGTGGCAGGGGGCGACTATGGCTACACCTTC. Its protein product is CASSLVAGGDYGYTF.

This chain connects TRBV30 to TRBJ1-1; a weak D match, TRBD1 (5 bases). The V end lost 0 bases, the J end lost 0 bases, and 14 bases lay between the germline ends. Germline V lookup: CDR1 GTSNPN, CDR2 SVGIG (reference sequence). This CDR3 has 16 amino acids. CDR3 region: CAWSVLAGPMNTEAFF. The CDR3 nucleotides read TGTGCCTGGAGTGTACTGGCAGGGCCCATGAACACTGAAGCTTTCTTT.

V and J are TRBV7-2 and TRBJ2-6, with 8 positions matching TRBD1. Losses at the gene ends were 5 bases for V and 0 bases for J; bases not matched to a gene: 9. Germline V lookup: CDR1 SGHTA, CDR2 FQGNSA. The CDR3 runs to 18 residues. The CDR3 sequence: CASSVRGLGLSGANVLTF. CDR3 nucleotides: TGTGCCAGCAGCGTCAGGGGGCTTGGCCTCTCTGGGGCCAACGTCCTGACTTTC. Together with reference TRBV7-2 and TRBJ2-6, the CDR3 gives the full variable domain: GAGVSQSPSNKVTEKGKDVELRCDPISGHTALYWYRQSLGQGLEFLIYFQGNSAPDKSGLPSDRFSAERTGGSVSTLTIQRTQQEDSAVYLCASSVRGLGLSGANVLTFGAGSRLTVL.

The chain links TRBV11-3 to TRBJ1-1, with a tentative D call TRBD1 (5 bases). Germline V gene data show CDR1 as SGHNT and CDR2 as YENEEA. There are 13 residues in the CDR3. V gave up 5 bases and J gave up 5 bases, with 12 bases separating them. For the CDR3, the DNA is TGTGCCAGCAGCCACGGTCGGGGGACTGAAGCTTTCTTT. Its protein product is CASSHGRGTEAFF.

With regard to this clone: This specimen includes other DNA sequences encoding the same CDR3. This sequence joins TRBV20-1 and TRBJ1-4; D may be TRBD1 (6 bases). The CDR3 loop spans 11 amino acids. CDR1 is DFQATT and CDR2 is SNEGSKA in the germline V gene (reference sequence). V lost 6 bases to trimming and J lost 7 bases, with 9 bases between them. The CDR3 region has the DNA TGCAGTGCACGGACAGTTGAAAAACTGTTTTTT. It translates to CSARTVEKLFF.

V and J are TRBV10-3 and TRBJ1-1, with D hard to call. Trimming shortened V by 8 bases and J by 1 base, and 14 bases separated the two germline ends. The germline V gene has CDR1 ENHRY and CDR2 SYGVKD. The CDR3 runs 14 residues. The CDR3 DNA follows: TGTGCCATCGGTTCGGACCACCCGAACACTGAAGCTTTCTTT. This encodes CAIGSDHPNTEAFF.

J is TRBJ2-5 and V is TRBV7-9; possibly TRBD2 for D (5 bases). V was clipped by 1 base and J by 1 base, with 7 bases between them. Germline lookup yields CDR1 SEHNR and CDR2 FQNEAQ (reference sequence). There are 14 residues in the CDR3. The CDR3 region has the DNA TGTGCCAGCAGCTTAGACGGGATCCAAGAGACCCAGTACTTC. Translated: CASSLDGIQETQYF.

J is TRBJ2-7 and V is TRBV6-1; possibly TRBD2 for D (6 bases). The V gene lost 6 bases and the J gene lost 5 bases, with 20 bases spanning the gap. CDR1 is MNHNS, CDR2 SASEGT, per germline. CDR3 size: 15 residues. CDR3 bases: TGTGCCAGCAGGGCGGGGCGGACCGTGATCAACGAGCAGTACTTC. Translating gives CASRAGRTVINEQYF.

V usage is TRBV19 and J usage is TRBJ1-2, with D perhaps TRBD1 (6 bases). Germline assignment: CDR1 LNHDA and CDR2 SQIVND (reference sequence). The ends were cut back, 7 bases at V and 6 bases at J, with 27 bases in the middle. The CDR3 extends over 17 amino acids. CDR3 residues: CASIQRAGTPGWNGYTF. The CDR3 DNA reads as TGTGCCAGTATTCAACGAGCCGGGACACCAGGATGGAATGGCTACACCTTC.

The chain is built from TRBV27 and TRBJ2-7; D is possibly TRBD1 (5 bases). The CDR3 covers 13 residues. Trimming pared 3 bases from V and 2 bases from J, leaving 8 bases between. Germline V gene lookup returns CDR1 MNHEY and CDR2 SMNVEV (reference sequence). Here the CDR3 DNA reads TGTGCCAGCAGTTTGCAGGGCGCCTACGAGCAGTACTTC. Encoded protein: CASSLQGAYEQYF.

The chain recombines TRBV6-5 with TRBJ1-6; tentatively, D is TRBD1 (6 bases). This CDR3 region has 15 residues. CDR1 and CDR2 from the germline V gene are MNHEY and SVGAGI. Trimming cost V 6 bases and J 4 bases, with 13 bases left between them. The CDR3 sequence is CASRGQFYYNSPLHF. For the CDR3, the DNA is TGTGCCAGCAGAGGACAGTTTTATTATAATTCACCCCTCCACTTT.

The chain has TRBV6-1 and TRBJ2-1; D gene ambiguous. The CDR3 is 15 residues long. The germline gives CDR1 MNHNS, CDR2 SASEGT. V lost 1 base and J lost 0, with 7 bases in between. CDR3 region: CASSEGGVSYNEQFF. The CDR3 nucleotides are TGTGCCAGCAGTGAAGGCGGCGTCTCCTACAATGAGCAGTTCTTC.

This chain joins TRBV10-3 and TRBJ1-2; TRBD1 is a possible D gene (6 bases). Germline values: CDR1 ENHRY, CDR2 SYGVKD. This CDR3 contains 14 residues. V lost 2 bases and J 5 bases, leaving 12 bases between the germline ends. The CDR3 loop reads CAISEPTGSYGYTF. DNA of the CDR3: TGTGCCATCAGTGAGCCGACAGGAAGTTATGGCTACACCTTC.

V gene TRBV7-9 combines with J gene TRBJ2-3; TRBD2 matches at 11 bases. The trim removed 1 base at V and 0 bases at J, leaving 0 bases unmatched. Germline CDR1 is SEHNR and CDR2 is FQNEAQ (reference sequence). The CDR3 spans 16 residues. DNA for the CDR3: TGTGCCAGCAGCTTAGGACTAGCGGGGAGCACAGATACGCAGTATTTT. Its protein product is CASSLGLAGSTDTQYF.

CDR3 nucleotides: TGTGCCAGCAGCTTAACCCTCGGGGGAGAGACCCAGTACTTC. Translating it yields CASSLTLGGETQYF. This chain joins TRBV11-1 and TRBJ2-5, with D tentatively TRBD2 (6 bases). Trimming stripped 2 bases from V and 4 bases from J, with 11 bases between. Germline V lookup: CDR1 SGHAT, CDR2 FQDESV (reference sequence). The CDR3 is made up of 14 amino acids. Full variable domain (outside the CDR3, taken from reference TRBV11-1 and TRBJ2-5): EAEVAQSPRYKITEKSQAVAFWCDPISGHATLYWYRQILGQGPELLVQFQDESVVDDSQLPKDRFSAERLKGVDSTLKIQPAELGDSAMYLCASSLTLGGETQYFGPGTRLLVL.

There are many counts of this clone. The genes are TRBV27 and TRBJ2-2, with D uncertain. CDR1 and CDR2 from the germline V gene are MNHEY and SMNVEV (reference sequence). The CDR3 is 15 amino acids. The V gene lost 5 bases and the J gene lost 8 bases, with 18 bases spanning the gap. CDR3 bases: TGTGCCAGCAGTCTTCTACCCCTCACGGCTGGGGAGCTGTTTTTT. The encoded protein is CASSLLPLTAGELFF.

This CDR3 is CAISGQGALSGANVLTF. DNA for the CDR3: TGTGCCATCAGCGGACAGGGGGCCCTCTCTGGGGCCAACGTCCTGACTTTC. The chain recombines TRBV10-3 with TRBJ2-6, with TRBD1 matching 11 bases. V lost 6 bases, J lost 0 bases, and 4 bases stayed unmatched. The CDR3 contains 17 residues. Germline V CDR1 and CDR2: ENHRY, SYGVKD.

The chain joins TRBV7-2 to TRBJ2-1; 10 nucleotides match TRBD2. Trimming took 1 base from V and 1 from J; bases not matched to a gene: 4. This CDR3 spans 17 amino acids. In germline, CDR1 is SGHTA, CDR2 FQGNSA. CDR3 sequence reads: CASSLEASGGSYNEQFF. CDR3 nucleotides: TGTGCCAGCAGCTTAGAAGCTAGCGGGGGATCCTACAATGAGCAGTTCTTC.

The V and J genes are TRBV9 and TRBJ1-4; no firm D call. Deletions cut 4 bases from V and 8 bases from J, with 12 bases between. This CDR3 region has 13 residues. In germline, CDR1 is SGDLS, CDR2 YYNGEE. The CDR3 DNA sequence: TGTGCCAGCAGCTCTGACTTGGGGGAAAAACTGTTTTTT. Protein sequence: CASSSDLGEKLFF.

This clone was counted a single time. The chain links TRBV7-2 to TRBJ1-1; D is ambiguous. Germline V gives CDR1 SGHTA, CDR2 FQGNSA. Deletions cut 5 bases from V and 1 base from J, with 8 bases between. The CDR3 extends over 13 amino acids. Here the CDR3 DNA reads TGTGCCAGCAGCCGAACAGAGAACACTGAAGCTTTCTTT. Translation: CASSRTENTEAFF.